This T cell receptor beta chain was found in a study of blood T cell repertoires in COVID-19. The CDR3 length is 14 residues. Germline lookup yields CDR1 LGHNT and CDR2 FRNRAP. Trimming left V 2 bases short and J 1 base short, with 6 bases between. Clones were read by immunoSEQ multiplex PCR, and TCRdb kept only the in-frame ones, dropping some. The sample lists about 140,000 clones; 65% to 80% were seen once. Sequencing input: peripheral blood. The sequence was collected from a man older than 75 with acute or convalescent COVID-19. V usage is TRBV12-5 and J usage is TRBJ2-1; D perhaps matches TRBD2 (5 bases). The CDR3 reads CASGLSGSYNEQFF. CDR3 coding DNA: TGTGCTAGTGGTTTGAGCGGATCCTACAATGAGCAGTTCTTC.